One and the same sample provided the 28 T cell receptor beta chains below, sequenced in a study of a mutant IDH1 vaccine in newly diagnosed glioma (dated by TCRdb to the early 2020s). Their antigens remain unidentified. The sample's time point label is to be understood as: week 5, during vaccination. Every vaccine dose consisted of 300 ug of a 20-mer mutant IDH1 peptide in Montanide, administered subcutaneously together with topical imiquimod. Libraries were built with the immunoSEQ multiplex PCR assay. This is the immuneACCESS table as TCRdb keeps it, with only in-frame sequences that have V and J called. A part of the clones is gone; compared with another copy, unresolved V genes explain less than half, and the rest is unexplained. This sample has 12,000 or so clones in its table, and around 90% of those were observed once. The ten largest clones represent 5.5% to 6% of the sample. Sequences were derived from PBMCs, sampled from a glioma patient whose treatment included an IDH1 peptide vaccine. These receptor sequences come from a woman aged 40 to 49 with glioma. Some clones in this sample may be carry-over from other donors' samples.

This sequence joins TRBV5-4 and TRBJ2-7, with D unresolved. The CDR3 loop spans 14 amino acids. With 0 bases removed from V and 2 bases from J, the gap between germline ends came to 9 bases. The germline CDR1 and CDR2 sequences are SGHNT and YYREEE (reference sequence). CDR3 protein: CASSLGGSPYEQYF. The CDR3 DNA reads TGTGCCAGCAGCTTGGGGGGATCTCCCTACGAGCAGTACTTC.

The chain recombines TRBV4-1 with TRBJ1-1, with 7 bases fitting TRBD1. The V segment lost 1 base and the J segment 1 base; nucleotides outside the gene matches: 3. CDR1 is MGHRA and CDR2 is YSYEKL in the germline V gene. The CDR3 loop spans 15 amino acids. The CDR3, as DNA: TGCGCCAGCAGCCAAGGTCGGGACAGGAACACTGAAGCTTTCTTT. Its protein is CASSQGRDRNTEAFF.

The chain carries TRBV7-2 and TRBJ2-3; tentative D call: TRBD2 (5 bases). The germline V gene encodes CDR1 SGHTA and CDR2 FQGNSA. The V end was cut by 3 bases, the J end by 2 bases, with 12 bases between. This CDR3 region has 15 residues. The CDR3 DNA reads TGTGCCAGCAGCTTGGGTAGCGATCACACAGATACGCAGTATTTT. It specifies CASSLGSDHTDTQYF.

The genes are TRBV11-2 and TRBJ1-5, with 7 bases that match TRBD1. The CDR3 totals 14 residues. Losses at the gene ends were 3 bases for V and 1 base for J; bases not matched to a gene: 0. Looked up from germline, CDR1 is SGHAT and CDR2 is FQNNGV. CDR3 sequence (DNA): TGTGCCAGCAGCTTGACAGGGAGCAATCAGCCCCAGCATTTT. It is translated as CASSLTGSNQPQHF.

The rearrangement joins TRBV27 to TRBJ1-1; D is perhaps TRBD1 (5 bases). Germline assignment: CDR1 MNHEY and CDR2 SMNVEV (reference sequence). V shed 6 bases and J shed 0 bases, with 11 bases lying between them. There are 14 residues in the CDR3. Written as DNA, the CDR3 is TGTGCCAGCAGGAAGGGACTCGTGAACACTGAAGCTTTCTTT. Protein sequence: CASRKGLVNTEAFF.

In this sample, this clone turned up once. The chain couples TRBV2 to TRBJ2-7; D is perhaps TRBD2 (7 bases). The CDR3 contains 13 residues. Per germline, CDR1 SNHLY and CDR2 FYNNEI. V was shortened by 6 bases and J by 5 bases, with 14 bases between the two germline ends. The CDR3 here is CASSVGGGNEQYF. The CDR3 DNA follows: TGTGCCAGCAGCGTAGGGGGGGGTAACGAGCAGTACTTC.

The chain uses TRBV7-9 and TRBJ1-1; D possibly corresponds to TRBD1 (6 bases). The V end was cut by 6 bases, the J end by 1 base, with 15 bases between. The CDR3 contains 15 residues. Per the germline V gene, CDR1 is SEHNR and CDR2 is FQNEAQ (reference sequence). The CDR3 coding sequence is TGTGCCAGCAGGGGGACCGGGACAAGGAACACTGAAGCTTTCTTT. This gives the protein CASRGTGTRNTEAFF.

The chain uses TRBV7-2 and TRBJ1-5; the D is unclear. The CDR3 totals 15 residues. V lost 5 bases and J lost 7, with 18 bases in between. Germline V gene data show CDR1 as SGHTA and CDR2 as FQGNSA. The chain's CDR3 is CASSLLGGFTQPQHF. CDR3 bases: TGTGCCAGCAGCCTATTGGGCGGGTTCACCCAGCCCCAGCATTTT.

The V call is TRBV6-1, the J call TRBJ2-5, with a weak D call TRBD2 (6 bases). Trimming stripped 4 bases from V and 1 base from J, with 13 bases between. The germline CDR1 and CDR2 sequences are MNHNS and SASEGT. The CDR3 is 15 residues long. The CDR3 DNA sequence: TGTGCCAGCAGTGCATCGGGACTCTTCCAAGAGACCCAGTACTTC. Amino acids: CASSASGLFQETQYF.

V gene TRBV27 combines with J gene TRBJ2-1, with TRBD2 matching 15 bases. The CDR3 is made up of 18 amino acids. After removal of 5 bases from V and 4 bases from J, the junction contained 9 bases not matched to a gene. CDR1 and CDR2 (germline): MNHEY, SMNVEV (reference sequence). CDR3 in DNA: TGTGCCAGCAGTCCAATCCATGGACTAGCGGGGGGGTACAATGAGCAGTTCTTC. Its translation is CASSPIHGLAGGYNEQFF.

The V and J genes are TRBV30 and TRBJ2-3; TRBD2 is a possible D gene (6 bases). The V end lost 1 base, the J end lost 2 bases, and 13 bases lay between the germline ends. This CDR3 region has 15 residues. Germline values: CDR1 GTSNPN, CDR2 SVGIG (reference sequence). CDR3 protein: CAWSDSGVFTDTQYF. The CDR3 DNA reads TGTGCCTGGAGTGACTCGGGAGTTTTCACAGATACGCAGTATTTT.

The V gene is TRBV27, the J gene TRBJ2-3, with 7 nucleotides matching TRBD1. The CDR3 extends over 17 amino acids. CDR1 is MNHEY and CDR2 is SMNVEV in the germline V gene (reference sequence). V lost 5 bases and J lost 3; bases outside the gene matches: 14. Here the CDR3 reads CASSTYRQGGGTDTQYF. The CDR3 nucleotides read TGTGCCAGCAGTACCTACAGACAGGGTGGGGGAACAGATACGCAGTATTTT.

This clone appeared once. J is TRBJ1-2 and V is TRBV29-1; D is unresolved. V lost 6 bases, J lost 8 bases, and 22 bases lay in between. Germline CDR1 reads SQVTM; CDR2 reads ANQGSEA. This CDR3 is 14 amino acids long. The CDR3 sequence: CSVAPAGPVRGYTF. For the CDR3, the DNA is TGCAGCGTAGCGCCGGCCGGGCCAGTCAGAGGCTACACCTTC.

The V and J genes are TRBV4-1 and TRBJ2-5; no firm D call. This CDR3 contains 14 residues. The germline V gene has CDR1 MGHRA and CDR2 YSYEKL. Trimming took off 1 base at V and 1 base at J, with 7 bases between the two ends. CDR3: CASSQVGSQETQYF. CDR3 nucleotide sequence: TGCGCCAGCAGCCAAGTCGGAAGCCAAGAGACCCAGTACTTC.

CDR3 coding DNA: TGTGCCAGCAGTCACAGTCATAGCAATCAGCCCCAGCATTTT. This sequence encodes CASSHSHSNQPQHF. The gene calls are TRBV25-1 and TRBJ1-5, with D unresolved. Germline V CDR1 and CDR2: MGHDK, SYGVNS. The CDR3 is 14 residues long. Trimming pared 5 bases from V and 0 bases from J, leaving 8 bases between.

The V gene is TRBV4-1, the J gene TRBJ1-4; 7 bases are shared with TRBD1. V lost 0 bases to trimming and J lost 4 bases; unmatched junction nucleotides: 8. CDR1 is MGHRA, CDR2 YSYEKL, per germline. CDR3 length: 17 residues. The CDR3 reads CASSQDATGALNEKLFF. CDR3 bases: TGCGCCAGCAGCCAAGATGCTACAGGGGCGCTTAATGAAAAACTGTTTTTT.

The chain is built from TRBV27 and TRBJ2-7, with TRBD1 matching over 9 bases. The CDR3 is 14 residues long. CDR1 is MNHEY and CDR2 is SMNVEV in the germline V gene (reference sequence). J was trimmed by 6 bases and V by 4 bases; bases with no gene match: 7. In DNA, the CDR3 is TGTGCCAGCAGTTCCGGGACAGGGTCGGGCGAGCAGTACTTC. Its protein product is CASSSGTGSGEQYF.

This clone was detected once. The chain links TRBV4-1 to TRBJ2-7; a weak D match, TRBD2 (5 bases). This CDR3 spans 13 amino acids. The ends were cut back, 0 bases at V and 6 bases at J, with 9 bases in the middle. The germline CDR1 and CDR2 sequences are MGHRA and YSYEKL. For the CDR3, the DNA is TGCGCCAGCAGCCAAGATTTCGGAGGCGAGCAGTACTTC. Its protein is CASSQDFGGEQYF.

The chain carries TRBV6-1 and TRBJ2-3; tentatively, D is TRBD2 (6 bases). From germline, CDR1 is MNHNS and CDR2 SASEGT. V was shortened by 7 bases and J by 3 bases, with 14 bases between the two germline ends. This CDR3 has 14 amino acids. For the CDR3, the DNA is TGTGCCAGCATGGGGCGGGGTTTAACAGATACGCAGTATTTT. Translation: CASMGRGLTDTQYF.

The rearrangement uses TRBV7-2 and TRBJ1-2; no firm D call. Germline V CDR1 and CDR2: SGHTA, FQGNSA. V dropped 3 bases and J dropped 8 bases, with 13 bases sitting between them. The CDR3 extends over 13 amino acids. CDR3 sequence (DNA): TGTGCCAGCAGCTTTACACCCACTGGGGGCTACACCTTC. Amino acid sequence: CASSFTPTGGYTF.

By share, this clone counts as large. V and J are TRBV6-1 and TRBJ2-7; 8 bases are a match to TRBD1. Per the germline V gene, CDR1 is MNHNS and CDR2 is SASEGT. The CDR3 runs 16 residues. V was clipped by 3 bases and J by 0 bases; unmatched bases: 7. CDR3 loop: CASSEGTGFTSYEQYF. The CDR3 DNA follows: TGTGCCAGCAGTGAGGGGACAGGTTTCACCTCCTACGAGCAGTACTTC.

The chain couples TRBV28 to TRBJ2-7; 7 nucleotides match TRBD2. This CDR3 region has 16 residues. Germline lookup yields CDR1 MDHEN and CDR2 SYDVKM. After removal of 5 bases from V and 0 bases from J, the junction contained 10 bases not matched to a gene. CDR3: CASSVYLAASSYEQYF. In nucleotides, the CDR3 is TGTGCCAGCAGTGTATACCTAGCGGCAAGCTCCTACGAGCAGTACTTC. Full variable domain (rest looked up from reference TRBV28 and TRBJ2-7): DVKVTQSSRYLVKRTGEKVFLECVQDMDHENMFWYRQDPGLGLRLIYFSYDVKMKEKGDIPEGYSVSREKKERFSLILESASTNQTSMYLCASSVYLAASSYEQYFGPGTRLTVT.

Only one count was recorded for this clone. The chain employs TRBV7-8 and TRBJ1-1; 10 bases align to TRBD1. The ends lost 5 bases at V and 0 bases at J; junction bases unmatched: 6. Germline CDR1 reads SGHVS; CDR2 reads FQNEAQ. The CDR3 is 16 amino acids. The CDR3 loop reads CASSPRDRGMNTEAFF. The DNA of the CDR3 is TGTGCCAGCAGCCCCCGGGACAGGGGAATGAACACTGAAGCTTTCTTT.

The chain recombines TRBV7-9 with TRBJ2-7; weak D call: TRBD1 (5 bases). CDR1 SEHNR and CDR2 FQNEAQ come from the germline V gene (reference sequence). This CDR3 comprises 14 residues. The V and J ends lost 5 bases and 2 bases respectively, with 13 bases between them. Here the CDR3 DNA reads TGTGCCAGCAGCGGGGCGTCTTTTACCTACGAGCAGTACTTC. It encodes CASSGASFTYEQYF. Variable domain in full (rest from reference TRBV7-9 and TRBJ2-7): DTGVSQNPRHKITKRGQNVTFRCDPISEHNRLYWYRQTLGQGPEFLTYFQNEAQLEKSRLLSDRFSAERPKGSFSTLEIQRTEQGDSAMYLCASSGASFTYEQYFGPGTRLTVT.

The rearrangement links TRBV14 to TRBJ2-1; D unclear. The CDR3 loop spans 15 amino acids. Deletions cut 1 base from V and 0 bases from J, with 7 bases between. Germline V gives CDR1 SGHDN, CDR2 FVKESK. The CDR3 sequence: CASSQVTGSYNEQFF. CDR3 coding DNA: TGTGCCAGCAGCCAAGTGACTGGCTCCTACAATGAGCAGTTCTTC.

This chain joins TRBV5-6 and TRBJ1-2; 11 nucleotides align to TRBD1. Trimming cost V 7 bases and J 8 bases; bases outside gene matches: 10. The length of the CDR3 is 14 residues. Germline CDR1 reads SGHDT; CDR2 reads YYEEEE. CDR3 residues: CASGSWTGGAGYTF. The CDR3 DNA reads TGTGCCAGCGGCTCATGGACAGGGGGCGCGGGCTACACCTTC. Based on the CDR3 plus reference TRBV5-6 and TRBJ1-2, the full variable domain is DAGVTQSPTHLIKTRGQQVTLRCSPKSGHDTVSWYQQALGQGPQFIFQYYEEEERQRGNFPDRFSGHQFPNYSSELNVNALLLGDSALYLCASGSWTGGAGYTFGSGTRLTVV.

This chain connects TRBV7-2 to TRBJ1-2; D is perhaps TRBD1 (5 bases). The ends were cut back, 1 base at V and 7 bases at J, with 10 bases in the middle. Germline lookup yields CDR1 SGHTA and CDR2 FQGNSA. This CDR3 comprises 13 residues. The CDR3, as DNA: TGTGCCAGCAGCTTAGACCCGGGGGGTGGCTACACCTTC. This codes for CASSLDPGGGYTF.

The J gene is TRBJ1-2, the V gene TRBV30; D is possibly TRBD1 (6 bases). The length of the CDR3 is 13 residues. Between the trimmed V and J ends, which lost 2 bases and 4 bases, there was a span of 11 bases. Germline lookup yields CDR1 GTSNPN and CDR2 SVGIG (reference sequence). In nucleotides, the CDR3 is TGTGCCTGGAGTTCCGGGACACCCTATGGCTACACCTTC. Protein: CAWSSGTPYGYTF.